What follows are 18 T cell receptor beta chains derived from one specimen sequenced in a study of blood T cell repertoires in COVID-19. Here immunoSEQ multiplex PCR was the method, and the copy in TCRdb shows in-frame clones only, minus some. The profile covers fewer than 110,000 clones, with about 80% appearing a single time and 4% to 5.5% taken by the ten largest. The sample comprised peripheral blood. Receptors originate from an older man with acute or convalescent COVID-19.

This clone was seen ten or more times. V and J are TRBV4-2 and TRBJ2-1; 11 bases agree with TRBD1. The germline gives CDR1 LGHNA, CDR2 YNFKEQ. The CDR3 loop spans 16 amino acids. The ends lost 4 bases at V and 0 bases at J; junction bases unmatched: 2. This CDR3 reads CASSPGTGGSYNEQFF. The CDR3 DNA reads TGTGCCAGCAGCCCCGGGACAGGGGGCTCCTACAATGAGCAGTTCTTC.

The J gene is TRBJ2-2, the V gene TRBV9; 9 nucleotides agree with TRBD2. The V gene's germline CDR1 is SGDLS and CDR2 YYNGEE. This CDR3 region has 16 residues. Trimming cost V 0 bases and J 2 bases; bases outside gene matches: 2. For the CDR3, the DNA is TGTGCCAGCAGCGTAGGAGCGGGGGGTAACACCGGGGAGCTGTTTTTT. It yields the protein CASSVGAGGNTGELFF.

J is TRBJ1-5 and V is TRBV12-3 or TRBV12-4; D possibly corresponds to TRBD1 (6 bases). Trimming removed 7 bases from V and 6 bases from J, with 13 bases in between. CDR3 length equals 13 residues. CDR3 coding DNA: TGTGCCAGCACCGACCAGACAGGTCAGCCCCAGCATTTT. Its protein product is CASTDQTGQPQHF.

The V gene is TRBV2, the J gene TRBJ1-5, with D hard to call. V lost 7 bases and J 7 bases, leaving 11 bases between the germline ends. CDR3 length: 12 amino acids. Germline V gene data show CDR1 as SNHLY and CDR2 as FYNNEI. In nucleotides, the CDR3 is TGTGCCAGCAACCGAGGGCTCCAGCCCCAGCATTTT. Translated: CASNRGLQPQHF.

The rearrangement links TRBV18 to TRBJ2-3; the match to TRBD2 covers 8 bases. The germline V gene encodes CDR1 KGHSH and CDR2 LQKENI. The CDR3 totals 15 residues. The J segment lost 1 base and the V segment lost 4 bases, leaving 4 bases of the junction unmatched. In DNA form, the CDR3 reads TGTGCCAGCTCACTCCCCGGGGGGGGCACAGATACGCAGTATTTT. Translated: CASSLPGGGTDTQYF.

This clone occurred a few times. The CDR3 spells CASSLGATGREKLFF. In DNA, the CDR3 is TGCGCCAGCAGCTTGGGGGCGACAGGGAGGGAAAAACTGTTTTTT. The genes are TRBV5-1 and TRBJ1-4; 7 bases agree with TRBD1. This CDR3 is 15 amino acids long. With 0 bases clipped from V and 8 bases from J, the junction kept 7 bases outside the gene matches. CDR1 is SGHRS and CDR2 is YFSETQ in the germline V gene.

The J gene is TRBJ2-2, the V gene TRBV5-1; D is unclear. CDR1 and CDR2 from the germline V gene are SGHRS and YFSETQ. CDR3 size: 13 residues. Deletions cut 0 bases from V and 5 bases from J, with 5 bases between. The CDR3 DNA is TGCGCCAGCAGCTTGGTGGCTACCGGGGAGCTGTTTTTT. Protein sequence: CASSLVATGELFF.

This clone was seen only once. This may be a read error: a much more frequent sequence differs by one nucleotide. Other DNA sequences within the sample encode an identical CDR3. The chain uses TRBV11-2 and TRBJ1-5; TRBD1 might be the D (5 bases). Trimming cost V 4 bases and J 5 bases, with 9 bases left between them. The germline V gene encodes CDR1 SGHAT and CDR2 FQNNGV. The CDR3 is 13 amino acids. CDR3 sequence reads: CASSSGLDQPQHF. The CDR3 region has the DNA TGTGCCAGCAGCTCAGGGTTGGATCAGCCCCAGCATTTT.

This clone was detected only a few times. The rearrangement joins TRBV19 to TRBJ2-1; 10 nucleotides line up with TRBD2. This CDR3 spans 18 amino acids. Germline V lookup: CDR1 LNHDA, CDR2 SQIVND (reference sequence). Trimming at V came to 3 bases and at J to 1 base, leaving 9 bases not matched to a gene. DNA for the CDR3: TGTGCCAGTAGTATTAGAACTAGCGGGGTCTCGTCCTACAATGAGCAGTTCTTC. This translates into CASSIRTSGVSSYNEQFF.

The V and J genes are TRBV6-9 and TRBJ1-1; unclear D gene. The V and J ends lost 5 bases and 1 base respectively, with 17 bases between them. The CDR3 is made up of 16 amino acids. Germline CDR1 reads MNHGY; CDR2 reads SVAAGI. The CDR3 is CASSNQFPFTNTEAFF. The CDR3 bases are TGTGCCAGCAGTAATCAGTTTCCCTTCACGAACACTGAAGCTTTCTTT.

The gene calls are TRBV29-1 and TRBJ2-1; 9 positions agree with TRBD2. The CDR3 has 14 residues. V shed 4 bases, J shed 5 bases, and the junction held 6 bases outside the gene matches. The germline V gene has CDR1 SQVTM and CDR2 ANQGSEA. The CDR3 nucleotides are TGCAGCGTTGTCGTAGCGGGGGCGAACAATGAGCAGTTCTTC. This encodes CSVVVAGANNEQFF.

The chain recombines TRBV19 with TRBJ1-2; 8 bases are a match to TRBD1. V shed 5 bases and J 11 bases; nucleotides not matched to a gene: 10. The CDR3 sequence is 13 residues long. From germline, CDR1 is LNHDA and CDR2 SQIVND (reference sequence). The CDR3: CASSWGGQGEYTF. The CDR3 DNA sequence: TGTGCCAGTAGTTGGGGTGGACAGGGCGAGTACACCTTC.

The chain is built from TRBV19 and TRBJ1-6, with 9 nucleotides matching TRBD1. CDR1 and CDR2 from the germline V gene are LNHDA and SQIVND (reference sequence). The CDR3 totals 13 residues. Trimming cost V 7 bases and J 10 bases; bases outside gene matches: 5. The CDR3 loop reads CASKGTGSSPLHF. The DNA for the CDR3 is TGTGCCAGTAAGGGGACAGGGTCCTCACCCCTCCACTTT.

This sequence joins TRBV5-1 and TRBJ1-2, with 9 positions matching TRBD1. Unmatched junction bases numbered 5, after V lost 0 bases and J lost 8 bases. The length of the CDR3 is 14 residues. Germline CDR1 reads SGHRS; CDR2 reads YFSETQ. The CDR3 DNA follows: TGCGCCAGCAGCTTGGGGGGACAGGGATACGGCTACACCTTC. It encodes CASSLGGQGYGYTF.

V is TRBV12-5 and J is TRBJ2-7, with 7 bases lining up with TRBD2. With V trimmed by 6 bases and J by 4 bases, 9 bases remained unmatched. The CDR3 totals 14 residues. Germline loops: CDR1 LGHNT, CDR2 FRNRAP. CDR3 sequence: CASGTGRGNYEQYF. CDR3 nucleotides: TGTGCTAGTGGAACTGGGCGGGGGAATTACGAGCAGTACTTC.

This clone was found once. This chain uses TRBV11-2 with TRBJ1-6; D perhaps matches TRBD1 (6 bases). Trimming removed 4 bases from V and 4 bases from J, with 11 bases in between. The CDR3 runs to 15 residues. Germline values: CDR1 SGHAT, CDR2 FQNNGV. In nucleotides, the CDR3 is TGTGCCAGCAGCTCCGGACAGAGTTATAATTCACCCCTCCACTTT. Residues: CASSSGQSYNSPLHF.

The V call is TRBV9, the J call TRBJ1-2; a weak D match, TRBD1 (6 bases). Deletions cut 2 bases from V and 8 bases from J, with 19 bases between. This CDR3 comprises 15 residues. Germline V gives CDR1 SGDLS, CDR2 YYNGEE. CDR3 sequence (DNA): TGTGCCAGCAGCGTCGCTGAGGGGGGGGCGAAAGGCTACACCTTC. Translation gives CASSVAEGGAKGYTF.

For this clone: Other DNA sequences in the same sample also yield this CDR3. The CDR3 protein is CASSRDRGQPQHF. The CDR3 region has the DNA TGTGCCAGCAGTAGGGACAGAGGTCAGCCCCAGCATTTT. The chain couples TRBV6-5 to TRBJ1-5; 7 nucleotides align to TRBD1. Per the germline V gene, CDR1 is MNHEY and CDR2 is SVGAGI. V lost 5 bases to trimming and J lost 6 bases; unmatched junction nucleotides: 4. The CDR3 length is 13 residues.